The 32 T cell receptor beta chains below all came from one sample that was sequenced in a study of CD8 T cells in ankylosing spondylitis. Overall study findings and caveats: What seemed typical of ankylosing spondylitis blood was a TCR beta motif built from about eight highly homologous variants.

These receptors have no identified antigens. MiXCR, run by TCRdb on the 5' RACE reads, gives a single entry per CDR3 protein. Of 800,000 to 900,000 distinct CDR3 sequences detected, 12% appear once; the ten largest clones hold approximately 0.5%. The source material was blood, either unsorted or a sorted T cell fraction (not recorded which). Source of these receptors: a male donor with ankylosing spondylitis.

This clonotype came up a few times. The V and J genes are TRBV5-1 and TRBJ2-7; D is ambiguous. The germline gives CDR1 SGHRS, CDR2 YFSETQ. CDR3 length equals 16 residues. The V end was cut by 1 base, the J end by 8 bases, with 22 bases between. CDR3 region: CASSLSPTRVVVKQYF. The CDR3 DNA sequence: TGCGCCAGCAGCTTGAGTCCTACACGGGTGGTAGTGAAGCAGTACTTC.

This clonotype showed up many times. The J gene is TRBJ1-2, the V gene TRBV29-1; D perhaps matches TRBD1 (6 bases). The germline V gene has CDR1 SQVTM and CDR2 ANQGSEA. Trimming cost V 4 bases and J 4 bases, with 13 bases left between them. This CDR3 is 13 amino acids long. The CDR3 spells CSVVGQGLYGYTF. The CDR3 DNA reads TGCAGCGTTGTTGGTCAGGGGCTCTATGGCTACACCTTC.

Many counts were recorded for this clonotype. DNA of the CDR3: TGCAGCGTTACCGGGACGACCTCCTACGAGCAGTACTTC. Its translation: CSVTGTTSYEQYF. The chain uses TRBV29-1 and TRBJ2-7, with D tentatively TRBD1 or TRBD2 (5 bases each). The V gene's germline CDR1 is SQVTM and CDR2 ANQGSEA. V was shortened by 5 bases and J by 0 bases, with 11 bases between the two germline ends. The CDR3 runs 13 residues.

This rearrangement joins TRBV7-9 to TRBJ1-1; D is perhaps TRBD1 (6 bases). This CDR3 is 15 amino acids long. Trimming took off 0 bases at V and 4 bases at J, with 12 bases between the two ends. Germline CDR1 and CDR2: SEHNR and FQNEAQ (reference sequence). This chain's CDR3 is CASSLAGGRGTEAFF. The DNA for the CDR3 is TGTGCCAGCAGCTTAGCCGGGGGCCGAGGCACTGAAGCTTTCTTT.

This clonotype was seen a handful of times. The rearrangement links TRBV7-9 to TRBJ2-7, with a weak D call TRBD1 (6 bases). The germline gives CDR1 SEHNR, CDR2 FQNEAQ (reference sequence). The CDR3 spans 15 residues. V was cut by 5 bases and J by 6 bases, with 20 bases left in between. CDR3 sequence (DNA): TGTGCCAGCAGCCAAGTTGGCCGACAGGCGCTCGAGCAGTACTTC. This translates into CASSQVGRQALEQYF.

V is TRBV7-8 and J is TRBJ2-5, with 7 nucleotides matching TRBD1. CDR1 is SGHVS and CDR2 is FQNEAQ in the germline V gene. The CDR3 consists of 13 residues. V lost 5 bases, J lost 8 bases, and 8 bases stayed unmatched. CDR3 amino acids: CASSAGTVLTQYF. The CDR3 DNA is TGTGCCAGCAGCGCAGGGACAGTCCTTACCCAGTACTTC.

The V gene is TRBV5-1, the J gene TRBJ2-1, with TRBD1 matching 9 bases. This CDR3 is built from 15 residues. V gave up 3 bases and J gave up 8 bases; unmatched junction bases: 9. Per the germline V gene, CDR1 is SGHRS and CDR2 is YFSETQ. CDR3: CASSSGTGLWDEQFF. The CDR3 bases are TGCGCCAGCAGCTCCGGGACAGGGTTATGGGATGAGCAGTTCTTC.

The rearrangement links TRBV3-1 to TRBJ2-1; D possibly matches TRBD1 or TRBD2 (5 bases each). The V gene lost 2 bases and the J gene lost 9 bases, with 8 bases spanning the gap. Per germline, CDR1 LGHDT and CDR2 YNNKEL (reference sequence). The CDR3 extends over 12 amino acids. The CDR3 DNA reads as TGTGCCAGCAGCCAACAGGGACGTGAGCAGTTCTTC. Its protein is CASSQQGREQFF.

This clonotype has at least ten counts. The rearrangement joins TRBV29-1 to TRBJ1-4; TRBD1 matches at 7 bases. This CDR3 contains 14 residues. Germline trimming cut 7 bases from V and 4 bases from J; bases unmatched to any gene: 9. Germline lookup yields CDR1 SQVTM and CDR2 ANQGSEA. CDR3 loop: CSGTPGTDNEKLFF. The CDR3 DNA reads TGCAGCGGGACACCCGGGACAGATAATGAAAAACTGTTTTTT.

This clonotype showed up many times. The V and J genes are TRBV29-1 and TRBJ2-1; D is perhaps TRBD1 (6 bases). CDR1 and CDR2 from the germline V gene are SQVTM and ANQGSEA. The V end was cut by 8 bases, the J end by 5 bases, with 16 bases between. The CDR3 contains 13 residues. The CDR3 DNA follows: TGCAGCTTCAGAACGAACAGGGACAATGAGCAGTTCTTC. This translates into CSFRTNRDNEQFF.

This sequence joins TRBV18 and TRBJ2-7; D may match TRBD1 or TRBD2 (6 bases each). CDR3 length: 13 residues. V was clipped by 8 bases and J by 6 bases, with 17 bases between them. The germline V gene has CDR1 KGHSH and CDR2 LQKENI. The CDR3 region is CASDRGPGGEQYF. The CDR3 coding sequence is TGTGCCAGCGACCGGGGGCCGGGTGGCGAGCAGTACTTC.

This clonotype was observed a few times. The CDR3 region has the DNA TGCAGCGTTGGCTGGGACAGGGGGCGAGATACGCAGTATTTT. Its translation: CSVGWDRGRDTQYF. The chain carries TRBV29-1 and TRBJ2-3, with 12 bases that match TRBD1. The CDR3 is 14 residues long. V was pared by 4 bases and J by 5 bases, with 4 bases of the junction left unmatched. The V gene's germline CDR1 is SQVTM and CDR2 ANQGSEA.

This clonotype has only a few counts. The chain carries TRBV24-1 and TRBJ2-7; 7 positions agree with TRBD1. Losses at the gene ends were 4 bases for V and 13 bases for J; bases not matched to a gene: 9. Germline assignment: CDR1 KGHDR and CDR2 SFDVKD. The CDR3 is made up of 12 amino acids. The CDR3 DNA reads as TGTGCCACCAGTGACCCGACAGGGATAGAATACTTC. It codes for CATSDPTGIEYF.

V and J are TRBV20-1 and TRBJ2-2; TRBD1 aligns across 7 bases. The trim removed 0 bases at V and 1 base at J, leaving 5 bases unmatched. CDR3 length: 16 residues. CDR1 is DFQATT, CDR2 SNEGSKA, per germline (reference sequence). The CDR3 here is CSARDLGTENTGELFF. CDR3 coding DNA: TGCAGTGCTAGAGACCTCGGGACAGAGAACACCGGGGAGCTGTTTTTT.

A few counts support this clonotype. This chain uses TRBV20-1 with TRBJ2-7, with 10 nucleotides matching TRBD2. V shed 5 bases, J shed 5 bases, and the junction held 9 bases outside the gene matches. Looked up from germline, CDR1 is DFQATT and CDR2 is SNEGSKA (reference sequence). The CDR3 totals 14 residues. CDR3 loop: CSAPSRTSGNEQYF. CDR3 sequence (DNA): TGCAGTGCTCCGAGCCGGACTAGCGGTAACGAGCAGTACTTC.

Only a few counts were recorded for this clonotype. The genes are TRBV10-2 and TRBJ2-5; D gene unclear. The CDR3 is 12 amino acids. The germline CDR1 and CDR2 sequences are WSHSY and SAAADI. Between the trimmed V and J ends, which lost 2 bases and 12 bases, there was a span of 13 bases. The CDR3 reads CASSEAPEREYF. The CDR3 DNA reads TGCGCCAGCAGTGAGGCCCCCGAAAGAGAGTACTTC.

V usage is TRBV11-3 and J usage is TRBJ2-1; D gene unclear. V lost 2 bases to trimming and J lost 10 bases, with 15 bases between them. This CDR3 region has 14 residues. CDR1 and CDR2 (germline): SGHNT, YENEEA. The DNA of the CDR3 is TGTGCCAGCAGCTTAAGGGTAACAGCTGGCGAGCAGTTCTTC. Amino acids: CASSLRVTAGEQFF.

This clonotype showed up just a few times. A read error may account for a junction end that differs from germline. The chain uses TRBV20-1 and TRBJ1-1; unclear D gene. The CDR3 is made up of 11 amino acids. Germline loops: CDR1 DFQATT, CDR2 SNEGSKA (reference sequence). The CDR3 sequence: CSATDDGGRIF. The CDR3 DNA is TGCAGTGCTACCGACGACGGAGGACGGATCTTT.

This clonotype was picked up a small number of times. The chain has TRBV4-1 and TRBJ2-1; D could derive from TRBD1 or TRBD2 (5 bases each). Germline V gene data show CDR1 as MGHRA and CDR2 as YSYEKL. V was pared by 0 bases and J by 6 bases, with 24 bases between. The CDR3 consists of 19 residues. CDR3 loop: CASSQDGGSADGLSNEQFF. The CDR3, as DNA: TGCGCCAGCAGCCAAGATGGGGGTTCAGCGGACGGTTTGAGCAATGAGCAGTTCTTC.

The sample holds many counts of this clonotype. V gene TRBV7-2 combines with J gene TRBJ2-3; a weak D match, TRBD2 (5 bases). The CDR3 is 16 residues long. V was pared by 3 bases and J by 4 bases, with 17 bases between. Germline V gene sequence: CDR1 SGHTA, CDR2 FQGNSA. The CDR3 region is CASSFIRQTRADTQYF. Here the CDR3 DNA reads TGTGCCAGCAGCTTCATCCGCCAAACGAGGGCAGATACGCAGTATTTT.

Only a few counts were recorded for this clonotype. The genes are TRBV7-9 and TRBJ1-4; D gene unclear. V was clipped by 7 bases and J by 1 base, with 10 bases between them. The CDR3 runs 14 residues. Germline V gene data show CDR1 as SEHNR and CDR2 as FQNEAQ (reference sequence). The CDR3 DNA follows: TGTGCCAGCACCGAGGGAGGAACTAATGAAAAACTGTTTTTT. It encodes CASTEGGTNEKLFF. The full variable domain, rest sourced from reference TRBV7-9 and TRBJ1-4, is DTGVSQNPRHKITKRGQNVTFRCDPISEHNRLYWYRQTLGQGPEFLTYFQNEAQLEKSRLLSDRFSAERPKGSFSTLEIQRTEQGDSAMYLCASTEGGTNEKLFFGSGTQLSVL.

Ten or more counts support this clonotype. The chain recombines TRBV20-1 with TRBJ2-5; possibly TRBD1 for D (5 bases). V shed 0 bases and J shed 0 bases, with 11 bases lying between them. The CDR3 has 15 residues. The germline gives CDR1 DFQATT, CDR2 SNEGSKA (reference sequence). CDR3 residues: CSARDPSTDQETQYF. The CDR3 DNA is TGCAGTGCTAGAGATCCCTCGACAGACCAAGAGACCCAGTACTTC.

This CDR3 reads CSVEFQKSQDTQYF. The CDR3 DNA reads as TGCAGCGTTGAATTTCAGAAGAGCCAAGATACGCAGTATTTT. V and J are TRBV29-1 and TRBJ2-3, with D unclear. V lost 2 bases and J lost 5, with 14 bases in between. The CDR3 runs to 14 residues. CDR1 and CDR2 from the germline V gene are SQVTM and ANQGSEA.

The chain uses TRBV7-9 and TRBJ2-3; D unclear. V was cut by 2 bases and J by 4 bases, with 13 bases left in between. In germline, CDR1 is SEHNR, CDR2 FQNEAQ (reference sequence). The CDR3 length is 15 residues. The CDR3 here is CASSLIGPGADTQYF. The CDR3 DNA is TGTGCCAGCAGCTTAATAGGACCAGGCGCAGATACGCAGTATTTT.

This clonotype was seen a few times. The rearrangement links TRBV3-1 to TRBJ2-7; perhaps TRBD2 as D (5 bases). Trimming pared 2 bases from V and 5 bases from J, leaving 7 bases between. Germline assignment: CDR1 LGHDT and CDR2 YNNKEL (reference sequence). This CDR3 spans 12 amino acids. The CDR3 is CASSQHGNEQYF. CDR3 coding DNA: TGTGCCAGCAGCCAACACGGGAACGAGCAGTACTTC.

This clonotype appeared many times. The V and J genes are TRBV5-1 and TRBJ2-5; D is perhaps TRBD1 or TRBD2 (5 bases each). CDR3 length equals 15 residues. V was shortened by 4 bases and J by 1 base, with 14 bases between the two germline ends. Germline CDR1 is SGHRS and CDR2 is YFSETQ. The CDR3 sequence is CASSGRGQGQETQYF. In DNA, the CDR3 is TGCGCCAGCAGCGGCCGGGGCCAGGGCCAAGAGACCCAGTACTTC.

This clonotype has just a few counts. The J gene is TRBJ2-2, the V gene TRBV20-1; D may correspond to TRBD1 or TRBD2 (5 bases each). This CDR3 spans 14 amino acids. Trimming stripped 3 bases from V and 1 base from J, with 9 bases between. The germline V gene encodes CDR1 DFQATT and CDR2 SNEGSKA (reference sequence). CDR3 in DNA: TGCAGTGCTAGGGGACCGCTGAACACCGGGGAGCTGTTTTTT. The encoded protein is CSARGPLNTGELFF.

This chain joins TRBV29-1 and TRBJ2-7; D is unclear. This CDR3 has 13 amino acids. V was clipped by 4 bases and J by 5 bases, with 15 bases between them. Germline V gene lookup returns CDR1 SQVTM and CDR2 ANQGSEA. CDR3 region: CSVARPFGHEQYF. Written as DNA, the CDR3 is TGCAGCGTTGCCAGGCCTTTCGGCCACGAGCAGTACTTC.

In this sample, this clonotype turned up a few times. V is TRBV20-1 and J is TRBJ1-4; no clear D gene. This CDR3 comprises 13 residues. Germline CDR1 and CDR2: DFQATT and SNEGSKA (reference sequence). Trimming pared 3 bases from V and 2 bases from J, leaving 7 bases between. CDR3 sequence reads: CSASSGTNEKLFF. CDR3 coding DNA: TGCAGTGCTAGTTCCGGGACTAATGAAAAACTGTTTTTT.

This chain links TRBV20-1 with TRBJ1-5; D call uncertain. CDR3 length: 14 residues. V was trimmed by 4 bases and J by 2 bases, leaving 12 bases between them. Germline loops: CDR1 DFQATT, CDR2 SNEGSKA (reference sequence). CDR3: CSATRRQRNQPQHF. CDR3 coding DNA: TGCAGTGCTACCCGGAGGCAGCGCAATCAGCCCCAGCATTTT.

DNA for the CDR3: TGTGCCAGCAGCGGACAGGGCGTAAGTGAAAAACTGTTTTTT. Protein: CASSGQGVSEKLFF. V gene TRBV9 combines with J gene TRBJ1-4; TRBD1 matches at 7 bases. Germline lookup yields CDR1 SGDLS and CDR2 YYNGEE. The V segment lost 3 bases and the J segment 7 bases; nucleotides outside the gene matches: 6. There are 14 residues in the CDR3.

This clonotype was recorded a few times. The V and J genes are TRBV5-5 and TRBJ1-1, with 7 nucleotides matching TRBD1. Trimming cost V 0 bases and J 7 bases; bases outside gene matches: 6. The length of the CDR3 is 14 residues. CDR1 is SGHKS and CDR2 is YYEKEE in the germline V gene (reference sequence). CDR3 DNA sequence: TGTGCCAGCAGCTTGGGACCCCCAGGGGGTGAAGCTTTCTTT. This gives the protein CASSLGPPGGEAFF.